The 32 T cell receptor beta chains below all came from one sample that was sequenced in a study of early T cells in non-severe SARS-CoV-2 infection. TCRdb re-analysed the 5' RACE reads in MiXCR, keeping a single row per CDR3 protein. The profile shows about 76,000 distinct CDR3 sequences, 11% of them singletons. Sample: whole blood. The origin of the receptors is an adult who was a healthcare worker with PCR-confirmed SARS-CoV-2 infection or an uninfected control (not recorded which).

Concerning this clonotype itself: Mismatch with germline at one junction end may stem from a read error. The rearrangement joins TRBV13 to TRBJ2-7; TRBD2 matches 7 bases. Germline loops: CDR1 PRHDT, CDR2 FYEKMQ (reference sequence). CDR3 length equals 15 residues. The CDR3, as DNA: TGTGCCAGCAGCTCCGAGCGGGGATTATCCTACGAGGAGTACTTC. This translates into CASSSERGLSYEEYF.

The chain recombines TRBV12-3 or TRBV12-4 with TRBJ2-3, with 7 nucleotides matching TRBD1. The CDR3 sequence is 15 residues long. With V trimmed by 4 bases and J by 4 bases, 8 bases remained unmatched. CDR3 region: CASSSRQGKADTQYF. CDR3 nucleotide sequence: TGTGCCAGCAGTTCGCGACAGGGTAAAGCAGATACGCAGTATTTT.

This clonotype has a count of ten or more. CDR3: CSARDISNQPQHF. CDR3 bases: TGCAGTGCTAGGGACATTAGCAATCAGCCCCAGCATTTT. J is TRBJ1-5 and V is TRBV20-1; possibly TRBD1 for D (5 bases). The V end lost 3 bases, the J end lost 0 bases, and 6 bases lay between the germline ends. Germline CDR1 is DFQATT and CDR2 is SNEGSKA (reference sequence). There are 13 residues in the CDR3.

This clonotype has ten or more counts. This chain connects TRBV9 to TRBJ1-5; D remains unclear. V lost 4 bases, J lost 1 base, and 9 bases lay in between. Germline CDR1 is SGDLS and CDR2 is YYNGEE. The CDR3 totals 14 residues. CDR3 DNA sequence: TGTGCCAGCAGCAAAGGACGGAGCAATCAGCCCCAGCATTTT. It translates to CASSKGRSNQPQHF.

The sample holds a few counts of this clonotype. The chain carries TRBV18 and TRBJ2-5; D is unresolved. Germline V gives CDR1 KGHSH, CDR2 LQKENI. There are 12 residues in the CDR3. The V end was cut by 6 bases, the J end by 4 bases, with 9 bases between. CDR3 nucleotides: TGTGCCAGCTCGCCTATCGTAGAGACCCAGTACTTC. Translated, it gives CASSPIVETQYF.

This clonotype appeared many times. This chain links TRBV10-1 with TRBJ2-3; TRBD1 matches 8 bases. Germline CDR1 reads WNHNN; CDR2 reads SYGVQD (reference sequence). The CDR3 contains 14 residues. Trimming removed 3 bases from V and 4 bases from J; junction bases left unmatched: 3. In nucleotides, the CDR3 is TGCGCCAGCAGTGAAGACAGGGGAGCAGATACGCAGTATTTT. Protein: CASSEDRGADTQYF.

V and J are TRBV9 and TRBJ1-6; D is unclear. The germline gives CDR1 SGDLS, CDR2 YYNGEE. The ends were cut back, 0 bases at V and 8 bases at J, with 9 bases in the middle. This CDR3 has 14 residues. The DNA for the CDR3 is TGTGCCAGCAGCGTAGGGATAAGGGATTCACCCCTCCACTTT. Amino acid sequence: CASSVGIRDSPLHF.

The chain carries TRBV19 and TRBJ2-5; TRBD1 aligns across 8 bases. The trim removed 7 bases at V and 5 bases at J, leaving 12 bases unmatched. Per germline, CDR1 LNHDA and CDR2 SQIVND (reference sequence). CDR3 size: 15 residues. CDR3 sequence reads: CASTPGQGPWETQYF. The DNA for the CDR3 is TGTGCCAGTACACCAGGACAGGGACCCTGGGAGACCCAGTACTTC.

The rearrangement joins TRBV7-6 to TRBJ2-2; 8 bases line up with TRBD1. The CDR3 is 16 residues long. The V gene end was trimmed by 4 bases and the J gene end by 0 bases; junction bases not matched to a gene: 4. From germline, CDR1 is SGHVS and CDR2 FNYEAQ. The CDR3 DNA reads TGTGCCAGCAGCTCCGCAGGGGGCTCGAACACCGGGGAGCTGTTTTTT. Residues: CASSSAGGSNTGELFF. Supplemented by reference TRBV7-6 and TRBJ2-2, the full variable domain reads GAGVSQSPRYKVTKRGQDVALRCDPISGHVSLYWYRQALGQGPEFLTYFNYEAQQDKSGLPNDRFSAERPEGSISTLTIQRTEQRDSAMYRCASSSAGGSNTGELFFGEGSRLTVL.

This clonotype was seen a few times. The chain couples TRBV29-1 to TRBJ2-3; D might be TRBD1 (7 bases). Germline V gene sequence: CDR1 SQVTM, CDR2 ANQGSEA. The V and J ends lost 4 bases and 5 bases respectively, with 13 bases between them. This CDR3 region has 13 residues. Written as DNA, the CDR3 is TGCAGCGTTGCTGGCCAGGGGGGAGATACGCAGTATTTT. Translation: CSVAGQGGDTQYF.

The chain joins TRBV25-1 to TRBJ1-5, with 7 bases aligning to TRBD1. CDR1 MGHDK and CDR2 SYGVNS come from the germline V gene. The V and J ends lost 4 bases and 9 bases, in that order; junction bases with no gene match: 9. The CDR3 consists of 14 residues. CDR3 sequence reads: CASSAQGTAWPQHF. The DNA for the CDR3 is TGTGCCAGCAGTGCACAAGGGACAGCCTGGCCCCAGCATTTT.

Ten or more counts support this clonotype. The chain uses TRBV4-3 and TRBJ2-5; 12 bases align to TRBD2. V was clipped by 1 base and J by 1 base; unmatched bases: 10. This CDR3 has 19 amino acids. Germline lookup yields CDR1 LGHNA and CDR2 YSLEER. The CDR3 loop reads CASSQVPPASGGAQETQYF. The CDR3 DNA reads TGCGCCAGCAGCCAAGTCCCTCCCGCTAGCGGGGGGGCCCAAGAGACCCAGTACTTC.

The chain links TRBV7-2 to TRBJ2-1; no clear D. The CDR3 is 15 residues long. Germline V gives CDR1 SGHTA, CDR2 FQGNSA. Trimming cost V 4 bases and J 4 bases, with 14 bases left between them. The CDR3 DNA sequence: TGTGCCAGCAGCTCACGAGTGGCGGAATACAATGAGCAGTTCTTC. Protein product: CASSSRVAEYNEQFF.

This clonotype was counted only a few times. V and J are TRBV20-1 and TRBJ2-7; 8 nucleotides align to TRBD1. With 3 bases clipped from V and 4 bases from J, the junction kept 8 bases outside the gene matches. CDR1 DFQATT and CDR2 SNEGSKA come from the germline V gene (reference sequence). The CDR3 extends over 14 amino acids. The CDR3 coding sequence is TGCAGTGCTAGGGGCCAGGGGGCAAGATACGAGCAGTACTTC. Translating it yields CSARGQGARYEQYF.

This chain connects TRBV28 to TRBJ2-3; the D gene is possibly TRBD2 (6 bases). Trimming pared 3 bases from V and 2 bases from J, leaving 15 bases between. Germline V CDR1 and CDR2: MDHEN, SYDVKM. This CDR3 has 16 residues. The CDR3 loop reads CASSLAGGLPTDTQYF. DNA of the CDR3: TGTGCCAGCAGTTTGGCTGGGGGACTCCCCACAGATACGCAGTATTTT.

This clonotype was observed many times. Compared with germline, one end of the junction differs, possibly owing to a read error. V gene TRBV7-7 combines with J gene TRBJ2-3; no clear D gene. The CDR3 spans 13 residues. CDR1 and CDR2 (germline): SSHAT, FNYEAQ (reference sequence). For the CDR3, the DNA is TGTGCTAGCAGCTCCGCCTTGGCAGATACGCAGTATTTT. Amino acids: CASSSALADTQYF.

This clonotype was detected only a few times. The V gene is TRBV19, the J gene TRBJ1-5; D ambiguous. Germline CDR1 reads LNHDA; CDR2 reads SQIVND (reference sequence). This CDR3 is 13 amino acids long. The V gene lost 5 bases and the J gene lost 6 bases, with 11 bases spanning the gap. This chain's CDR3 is CASSSLSLQPQHF. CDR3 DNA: TGTGCCAGTAGTTCTTTAAGCCTTCAGCCCCAGCATTTT.

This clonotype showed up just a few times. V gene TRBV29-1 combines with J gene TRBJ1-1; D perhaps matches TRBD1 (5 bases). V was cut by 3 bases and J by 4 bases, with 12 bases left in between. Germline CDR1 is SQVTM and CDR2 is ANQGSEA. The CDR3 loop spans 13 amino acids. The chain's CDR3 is CSVDGGSGTEAFF. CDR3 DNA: TGCAGCGTTGACGGGGGGTCTGGCACTGAAGCTTTCTTT.

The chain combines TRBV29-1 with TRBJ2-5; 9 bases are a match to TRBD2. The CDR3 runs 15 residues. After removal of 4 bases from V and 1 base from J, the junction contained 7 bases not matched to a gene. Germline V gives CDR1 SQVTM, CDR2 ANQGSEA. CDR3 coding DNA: TGCAGCGTTGCGTGGAGCGGGGGGTCCCAAGAGACCCAGTACTTC. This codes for CSVAWSGGSQETQYF.

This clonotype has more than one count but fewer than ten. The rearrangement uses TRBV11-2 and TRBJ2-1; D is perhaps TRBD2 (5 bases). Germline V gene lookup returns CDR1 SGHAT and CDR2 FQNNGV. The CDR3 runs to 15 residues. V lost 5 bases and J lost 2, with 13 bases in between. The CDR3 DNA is TGTGCCAGCAGCCCTAGACGGGAAACCTACAATGAGCAGTTCTTC. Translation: CASSPRRETYNEQFF.

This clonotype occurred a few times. CDR3 nucleotides: TGTGCCAGCAGCTTAGGTGGAGGACAGTTCACAGATACGCAGTATTTT. Protein sequence: CASSLGGGQFTDTQYF. The chain combines TRBV7-6 with TRBJ2-3; tentative D call: TRBD1 (6 bases). The V gene's germline CDR1 is SGHVS and CDR2 FNYEAQ. The CDR3 loop spans 16 amino acids. The germline V and J ends were trimmed by 1 base and 2 bases, with 13 bases remaining between them. Based on the CDR3 plus reference TRBV7-6 and TRBJ2-3, the full variable domain is GAGVSQSPRYKVTKRGQDVALRCDPISGHVSLYWYRQALGQGPEFLTYFNYEAQQDKSGLPNDRFSAERPEGSISTLTIQRTEQRDSAMYRCASSLGGGQFTDTQYFGPGTRLTVL.

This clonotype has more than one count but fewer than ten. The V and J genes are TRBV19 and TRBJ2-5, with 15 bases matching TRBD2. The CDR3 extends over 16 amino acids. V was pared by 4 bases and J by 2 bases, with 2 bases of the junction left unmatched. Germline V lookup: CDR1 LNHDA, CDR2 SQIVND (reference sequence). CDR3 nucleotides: TGTGCCAGTAGTAAGGGACTAGCGGGGGGTCAAGAGACCCAGTACTTC. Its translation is CASSKGLAGGQETQYF.

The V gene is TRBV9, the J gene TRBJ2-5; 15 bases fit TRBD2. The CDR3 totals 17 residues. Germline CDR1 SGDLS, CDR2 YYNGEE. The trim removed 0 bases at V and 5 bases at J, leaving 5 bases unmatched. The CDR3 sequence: CASSVGTSGGAEETQYF. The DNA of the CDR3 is TGTGCCAGCAGCGTAGGGACTAGCGGGGGGGCCGAGGAGACCCAGTACTTC.

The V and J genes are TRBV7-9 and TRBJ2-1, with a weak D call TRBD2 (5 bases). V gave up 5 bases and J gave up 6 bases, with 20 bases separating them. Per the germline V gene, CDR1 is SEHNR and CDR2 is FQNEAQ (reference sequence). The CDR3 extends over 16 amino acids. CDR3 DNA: TGTGCCAGCAGCCGAATGTCGGGGTCCTCGGCCAATGAGCAGTTCTTC. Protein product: CASSRMSGSSANEQFF.

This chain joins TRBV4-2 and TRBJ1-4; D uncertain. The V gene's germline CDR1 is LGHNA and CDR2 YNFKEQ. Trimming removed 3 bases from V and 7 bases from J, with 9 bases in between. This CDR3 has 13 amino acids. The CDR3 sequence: CASSHVQIEKLFF. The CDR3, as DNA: TGTGCCAGCAGCCATGTACAGATTGAAAAACTGTTTTTT.

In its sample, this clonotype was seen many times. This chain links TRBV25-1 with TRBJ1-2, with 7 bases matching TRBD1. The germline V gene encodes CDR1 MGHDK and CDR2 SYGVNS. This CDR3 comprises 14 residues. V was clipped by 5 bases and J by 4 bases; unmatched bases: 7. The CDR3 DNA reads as TGTGCCAGCAGTTCTCCGGGACAGAGCTATGGCTACACCTTC. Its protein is CASSSPGQSYGYTF.

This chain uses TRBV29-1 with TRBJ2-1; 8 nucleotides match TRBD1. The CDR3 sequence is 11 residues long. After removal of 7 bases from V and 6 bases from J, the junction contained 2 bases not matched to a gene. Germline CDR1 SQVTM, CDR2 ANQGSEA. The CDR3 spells CSADRGNEQFF. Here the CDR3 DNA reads TGCAGCGCCGACAGGGGCAATGAGCAGTTCTTC.

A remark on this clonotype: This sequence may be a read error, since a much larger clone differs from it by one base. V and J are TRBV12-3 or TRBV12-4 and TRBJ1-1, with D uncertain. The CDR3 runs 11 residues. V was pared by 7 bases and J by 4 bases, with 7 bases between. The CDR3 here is CASTWVTEAFF. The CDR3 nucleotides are TGTGCCAGCACCTGGGTCACTGAAGCTTTCTTT.

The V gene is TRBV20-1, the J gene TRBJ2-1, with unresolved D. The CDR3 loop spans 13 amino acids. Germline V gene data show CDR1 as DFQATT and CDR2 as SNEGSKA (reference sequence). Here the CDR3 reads CSNLGIAFNEQFF. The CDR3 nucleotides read TGCAGCAACCTAGGGATCGCTTTCAATGAGCAGTTCTTC.

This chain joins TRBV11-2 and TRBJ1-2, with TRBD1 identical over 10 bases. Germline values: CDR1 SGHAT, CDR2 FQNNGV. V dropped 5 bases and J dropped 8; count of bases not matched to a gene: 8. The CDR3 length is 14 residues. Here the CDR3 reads CASSPGTGAFGYTF. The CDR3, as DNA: TGTGCCAGCAGCCCCGGGACAGGGGCCTTCGGCTACACCTTC.

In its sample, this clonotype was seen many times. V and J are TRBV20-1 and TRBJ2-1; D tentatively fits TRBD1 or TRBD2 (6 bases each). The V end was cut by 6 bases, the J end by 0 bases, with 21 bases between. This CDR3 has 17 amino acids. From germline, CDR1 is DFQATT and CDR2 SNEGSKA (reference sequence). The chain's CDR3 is CSAPGGPSAYSYNEQFF. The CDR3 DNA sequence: TGCAGTGCCCCCGGGGGCCCTAGCGCCTACTCCTACAATGAGCAGTTCTTC.

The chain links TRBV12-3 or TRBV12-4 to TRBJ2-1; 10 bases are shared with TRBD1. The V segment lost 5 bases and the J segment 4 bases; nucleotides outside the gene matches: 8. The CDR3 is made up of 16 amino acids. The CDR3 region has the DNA TGTGCCAGCAGTGTGCCGGGACAGGGGACATACAATGAGCAGTTCTTC. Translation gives CASSVPGQGTYNEQFF.